Following are 28 T cell receptor beta chains from one sample sequenced in a study of blood T cell repertoires in COVID-19. Generated by immunoSEQ multiplex PCR, the TCRdb table keeps only in-frame clones and is missing some. The table records around 180,000 clones, around 81% of them present only once. The sequenced sample consisted of peripheral blood. Every receptor here comes from a woman of 80 years or more with COVID-19, enrolled during active disease.

V gene TRBV5-6 combines with J gene TRBJ2-7; 10 bases line up with TRBD1. The CDR3 runs 15 residues. Germline values: CDR1 SGHDT, CDR2 YYEEEE. V shed 3 bases, J shed 4 bases, and the junction held 7 bases outside the gene matches. The CDR3 loop is CASSSPGQGIYEQYF. CDR3 nucleotide sequence: TGTGCCAGCAGCTCCCCGGGACAGGGGATATACGAGCAGTACTTC.

The V call is TRBV7-8, the J call TRBJ1-2; TRBD1 might be the D (5 bases). V shed 4 bases and J shed 4 bases, with 13 bases lying between them. This CDR3 is built from 14 residues. Germline CDR1 SGHVS, CDR2 FQNEAQ. The DNA of the CDR3 is TGTGCCAGCAGCTCGACGACAGTTAGCTATGGCTACACCTTC. It translates to CASSSTTVSYGYTF.

As to this clone: Germline and junction disagree at one end, which may indicate a read error. The CDR3 DNA reads TGTGCCGGGAGAAGCGGGCGGCTGGGAATCCTGAGTGAAAAACTGTTTTTT. This encodes CAGRSGRLGILSEKLFF. The chain employs TRBV30 and TRBJ1-4, with unresolved D. Germline V CDR1 and CDR2: GTSNPN, SVGIG (reference sequence). The CDR3 is 17 amino acids.

The chain combines TRBV19 with TRBJ2-7; D possibly corresponds to TRBD2 (5 bases). Germline lookup yields CDR1 LNHDA and CDR2 SQIVND (reference sequence). The V end was cut by 4 bases, the J end by 6 bases, with 13 bases between. This CDR3 has 13 amino acids. The CDR3 nucleotides are TGTGCCAGTAGTACCGGGGTTCGGGGCGAGCAGTACTTC. Its protein is CASSTGVRGEQYF.

The chain combines TRBV11-3 with TRBJ2-2; 11 bases align to TRBD2. V lost 5 bases to trimming and J lost 3 bases; unmatched junction nucleotides: 5. This CDR3 is 16 amino acids long. Germline V CDR1 and CDR2: SGHNT, YENEEA. This CDR3 is CASSLTSGGYTGELFF. CDR3 DNA sequence: TGTGCCAGCAGCCTAACTAGCGGGGGTTACACCGGGGAGCTGTTTTTT.

This sequence joins TRBV2 and TRBJ1-4; D is undetermined. Trimming pared 3 bases from V and 1 base from J, leaving 6 bases between. Germline V gene lookup returns CDR1 SNHLY and CDR2 FYNNEI. This CDR3 region has 14 residues. The DNA of the CDR3 is TGTGCCAGCAGTGAGGAGATAACTAATGAAAAACTGTTTTTT. Translating gives CASSEEITNEKLFF. Filled out from reference TRBV2 and TRBJ1-4, the complete variable domain reads EPEVTQTPSHQVTQMGQEVILRCVPISNHLYFYWYRQILGQKVEFLVSFYNNEISEKSEIFDDQFSVERPDGSNFTLKIRSTKLEDSAMYFCASSEEITNEKLFFGSGTQLSVL.

The V and J genes are TRBV7-2 and TRBJ2-3; D unclear. The CDR3 is made up of 14 amino acids. From germline, CDR1 is SGHTA and CDR2 FQGNSA. The ends were cut back, 5 bases at V and 0 bases at J, with 9 bases in the middle. CDR3 protein: CASSKETSTDTQYF. In nucleotides, the CDR3 is TGTGCCAGCAGCAAGGAGACTAGCACAGATACGCAGTATTTT. Supplemented by reference TRBV7-2 and TRBJ2-3, the full variable domain reads GAGVSQSPSNKVTEKGKDVELRCDPISGHTALYWYRQSLGQGLEFLIYFQGNSAPDKSGLPSDRFSAERTGGSVSTLTIQRTQQEDSAVYLCASSKETSTDTQYFGPGTRLTVL.

This chain links TRBV5-1 with TRBJ2-2; 10 bases are shared with TRBD1. V trimming: 4 bases; J trimming: 4 bases; junction bases outside the gene matches: 4. The CDR3 extends over 15 amino acids. CDR1 is SGHRS and CDR2 is YFSETQ in the germline V gene. CDR3 sequence (DNA): TGCGCCAGCAGCCCGTGGACAGGGGGCACCGGGGAGCTGTTTTTT. Translated: CASSPWTGGTGELFF.

This clone has more than one count but fewer than ten. The chain links TRBV19 to TRBJ2-7; no reliable D call. Trimming took off 6 bases at V and 0 bases at J, with 9 bases between the two ends. The CDR3 extends over 13 amino acids. Per the germline V gene, CDR1 is LNHDA and CDR2 is SQIVND (reference sequence). The CDR3 DNA sequence: TGTGCCAGTAGGCGTGGTAGCTCCTACGAGCAGTACTTC. Its translation: CASRRGSSYEQYF.

V gene TRBV19 combines with J gene TRBJ2-7; D possibly corresponds to TRBD1 (6 bases). The germline gives CDR1 LNHDA, CDR2 SQIVND (reference sequence). Trimming left V 5 bases short and J 0 bases short, with 11 bases between. There are 14 residues in the CDR3. CDR3 DNA sequence: TGTGCCAGTAGTCAACAGGGAAACTCCTACGAGCAGTACTTC. Protein sequence: CASSQQGNSYEQYF.

The chain uses TRBV20-1 and TRBJ1-5, with D possibly being TRBD1 (6 bases). The ends were cut back, 3 bases at V and 4 bases at J, with 22 bases in the middle. There are 17 residues in the CDR3. Germline V gene sequence: CDR1 DFQATT, CDR2 SNEGSKA (reference sequence). CDR3 residues: CSASKGGRDNPNQPQHF. For the CDR3, the DNA is TGCAGTGCTAGTAAGGGGGGGAGAGACAACCCTAATCAGCCCCAGCATTTT.

This clone was counted a single time. The chain recombines TRBV4-2 with TRBJ2-5; maybe TRBD2 (6 bases). Between the trimmed V and J ends, which lost 3 bases and 6 bases, there was a span of 23 bases. The length of the CDR3 is 17 residues. Per the germline V gene, CDR1 is LGHNA and CDR2 is YNFKEQ. The CDR3 DNA is TGTGCCAGCAGCCACCGCTGGACCCGGGACTCCGAACAGACCCAGTACTTC. Amino acids: CASSHRWTRDSEQTQYF.

This CDR3 is CASSYQGARSPLHF. CDR3 nucleotide sequence: TGTGCCAGCAGTTATCAGGGGGCTCGGTCACCCCTCCACTTT. The rearrangement uses TRBV27 and TRBJ1-6, with 8 bases matching TRBD1. The CDR3 runs to 14 residues. Germline V CDR1 and CDR2: MNHEY, SMNVEV (reference sequence). V lost 4 bases and J lost 10; bases outside the gene matches: 6.

The chain uses TRBV28 and TRBJ2-7; 9 nucleotides agree with TRBD2. The J segment lost 7 bases and the V segment lost 6 bases, leaving 10 bases of the junction unmatched. The CDR3 length is 14 residues. In germline, CDR1 is MDHEN, CDR2 SYDVKM. DNA of the CDR3: TGTGCCAGCAGCTTAGGCGGGAGGGCCTCAGAGCAGTACTTC. Translated, it gives CASSLGGRASEQYF.

The rearrangement uses TRBV13 and TRBJ2-1; tentatively, D is TRBD2 (5 bases). Trimming pared 3 bases from V and 7 bases from J, leaving 7 bases between. Germline values: CDR1 PRHDT, CDR2 FYEKMQ (reference sequence). The CDR3 is 12 residues long. The CDR3 coding sequence is TGTGCCAGCAGCTTTGAGGGAAATGAGCAGTTCTTC. Amino acid sequence: CASSFEGNEQFF. Full variable domain (rest looked up from reference TRBV13 and TRBJ2-1): AAGVIQSPRHLIKEKRETATLKCYPIPRHDTVYWYQQGPGQDPQFLISFYEKMQSDKGSIPDRFSAQQFSDYHSELNMSSLELGDSALYFCASSFEGNEQFFGPGTRLTVL.

V is TRBV3-1 (or the pseudogene TRBV3-2) and J is TRBJ2-7, with 7 nucleotides matching TRBD1. The J segment lost 3 bases and the V segment lost 2 bases, leaving 10 bases of the junction unmatched. The CDR3 is made up of 16 amino acids. The germline V gene has CDR1 LGHDT and CDR2 YNNKEL (reference sequence). CDR3 residues: CASSQHAQGWFYEQYF. DNA of the CDR3: TGTGCCAGCAGCCAACACGCACAGGGGTGGTTCTACGAGCAGTACTTC.

This clone was seen a single time. The chain combines TRBV28 with TRBJ1-1; D gene unclear. This CDR3 is built from 16 residues. The V end was cut by 3 bases, the J end by 4 bases, with 18 bases between. The germline V gene has CDR1 MDHEN and CDR2 SYDVKM. CDR3 residues: CASSFHQDAVSTEAFF. The CDR3 bases are TGTGCCAGCAGTTTCCACCAGGATGCAGTATCCACTGAAGCTTTCTTT.

This clone was detected only once. The chain uses TRBV2 and TRBJ2-2; 8 bases map to TRBD2. The CDR3 has 15 amino acids. The germline gives CDR1 SNHLY, CDR2 FYNNEI. The V and J ends lost 6 bases and 6 bases, in that order; junction bases with no gene match: 9. The CDR3 DNA follows: TGTGCCAGCAGCGCCAAGGGACTAGTTCCCGGGGAGCTGTTTTTT. Its translation: CASSAKGLVPGELFF.

The genes are TRBV14 and TRBJ2-7; possible D gene TRBD2, 5 bases. This CDR3 spans 15 amino acids. Trimming removed 5 bases from V and 2 bases from J, with 16 bases in between. Germline V gene lookup returns CDR1 SGHDN and CDR2 FVKESK. The CDR3 DNA reads as TGTGCCAGCAGCACGGGCCCGGGGAACACCTACGAGCAGTACTTC. This translates into CASSTGPGNTYEQYF.

The chain joins TRBV2 to TRBJ2-2; D gene uncertain. V was shortened by 4 bases and J by 5 bases, with 8 bases between the two germline ends. The germline V gene has CDR1 SNHLY and CDR2 FYNNEI. The CDR3 covers 13 residues. The CDR3 DNA reads TGTGCCAGCAGTGCAATAGTAACCGGGGAGCTGTTTTTT. Translating it yields CASSAIVTGELFF.

The chain is built from TRBV18 and TRBJ1-5, with D perhaps matching TRBD1 (6 bases). The CDR3 is 15 amino acids. The germline CDR1 and CDR2 sequences are KGHSH and LQKENI. Trimming pared 5 bases from V and 5 bases from J, leaving 16 bases between. CDR3 in amino acids: CASSKGVRQDQPQHF. CDR3 nucleotide sequence: TGTGCCAGCTCAAAGGGGGTAAGACAGGATCAGCCCCAGCATTTT.

The chain employs TRBV14 and TRBJ1-2; TRBD1 aligns across 12 bases. J gave up 4 bases and V 1 base, and 4 bases lay outside the gene matches. The CDR3 extends over 16 amino acids. Germline CDR1 and CDR2: SGHDN and FVKESK. The CDR3 DNA is TGTGCCAGCAGCCAAGTAGGGACAGGGGGCCCCTATGGCTACACCTTC. Amino acid sequence: CASSQVGTGGPYGYTF.

The chain carries TRBV10-2 and TRBJ1-5; 7 nucleotides align to TRBD1. The CDR3 covers 14 residues. Germline V gene sequence: CDR1 WSHSY, CDR2 SAAADI. V lost 8 bases and J lost 5; bases outside the gene matches: 9. In nucleotides, the CDR3 is TGCGCCAGCCGGGCCCAGGGGGGCTATCAGCCCCAGCATTTT. It encodes CASRAQGGYQPQHF.

The V gene is TRBV7-9, the J gene TRBJ2-2; weak D call: TRBD1 (7 bases). Germline assignment: CDR1 SEHNR and CDR2 FQNEAQ (reference sequence). V shed 5 bases and J shed 2 bases, with 18 bases lying between them. The CDR3 covers 17 residues. The DNA of the CDR3 is TGTGCCAGCAGCGTTTGGCGGGGACAGCGAAACACCGGGGAGCTGTTTTTT. Translation: CASSVWRGQRNTGELFF.

This clone was detected only once. V and J are TRBV27 and TRBJ2-7; D perhaps matches TRBD1 (6 bases). With 5 bases removed from V and 0 bases from J, the gap between germline ends came to 11 bases. Germline V lookup: CDR1 MNHEY, CDR2 SMNVEV (reference sequence). This CDR3 region has 14 residues. Here the CDR3 reads CASSKTGISYEQYF. Here the CDR3 DNA reads TGTGCCAGCAGTAAAACAGGGATCTCCTACGAGCAGTACTTC.

This clone has more than one count but fewer than ten. The chain has TRBV6-8 and TRBJ2-1; 12 positions agree with TRBD1. The CDR3 is 15 residues long. Germline CDR1 and CDR2: MNHGY and SAAAGT. V trimming: 6 bases; J trimming: 10 bases; junction bases outside the gene matches: 10. CDR3 nucleotide sequence: TGTGCCAGCAGGTCCCGGGACAGGGGGCGAGGCGAGCAGTTCTTC. Amino acid sequence: CASRSRDRGRGEQFF.

This chain links TRBV11-2 with TRBJ2-7, with a tentative D call TRBD2 (5 bases). The CDR3 has 14 residues. Trimming took 0 bases from V and 3 from J, leaving 9 bases between them. Per germline, CDR1 SGHAT and CDR2 FQNNGV. The CDR3 reads CASSLDGSSYEQYF. The CDR3 coding sequence is TGTGCCAGCAGCTTAGATGGGAGCAGCTACGAGCAGTACTTC.

The rearrangement uses TRBV15 and TRBJ2-1; TRBD1 matches at 8 bases. Germline V lookup: CDR1 LNHNV, CDR2 YYDKDF (reference sequence). V lost 0 bases and J lost 2; bases outside the gene matches: 6. The CDR3 runs 17 residues. The CDR3 reads CATSRDLDRDTYNEQFF. Written as DNA, the CDR3 is TGTGCCACCAGCAGAGATTTGGACAGGGACACCTACAATGAGCAGTTCTTC.